This T cell receptor (beta chain) was profiled in a study of blood T cell repertoires in COVID-19. Study-wide context: Samples taken during acute and convalescent COVID-19 were collected in the United States, Italy and Spain.

Some clones are missing from TCRdb's copy, which holds only in-frame ones; the method was immunoSEQ multiplex PCR. Found here are roughly 30,000 clones, 90% to 95% of them singletons; the top ten hold approximately 4%. Per germline, CDR1 MNHEY and CDR2 SVGAGI. Between the trimmed V and J ends, which lost 2 bases and 7 bases, there was a span of 11 bases. CDR3 size: 13 residues. This clonotype was sampled from a man in his 60s with acute or convalescent COVID-19. The sequenced material came from peripheral blood. The rearrangement joins TRBV6-5 to TRBJ2-5; D is uncertain. The CDR3 sequence: CASSYRASGTQYF. The CDR3 DNA reads TGTGCCAGCAGTTACAGAGCTTCCGGGACCCAGTACTTC.